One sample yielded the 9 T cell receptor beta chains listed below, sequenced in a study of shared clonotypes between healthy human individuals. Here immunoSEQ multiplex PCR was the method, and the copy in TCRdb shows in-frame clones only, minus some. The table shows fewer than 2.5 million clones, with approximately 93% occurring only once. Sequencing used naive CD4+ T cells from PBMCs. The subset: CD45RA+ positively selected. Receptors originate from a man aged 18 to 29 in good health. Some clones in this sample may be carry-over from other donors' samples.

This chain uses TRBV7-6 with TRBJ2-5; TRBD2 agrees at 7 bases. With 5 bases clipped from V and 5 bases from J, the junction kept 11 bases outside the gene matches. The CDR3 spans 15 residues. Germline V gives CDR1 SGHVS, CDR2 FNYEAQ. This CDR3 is CASSPIGGGLETQYF. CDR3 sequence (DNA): TGTGCCAGCAGCCCCATTGGGGGAGGGCTGGAGACCCAGTACTTC. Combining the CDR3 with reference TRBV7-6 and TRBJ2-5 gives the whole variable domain GAGVSQSPRYKVTKRGQDVALRCDPISGHVSLYWYRQALGQGPEFLTYFNYEAQQDKSGLPNDRFSAERPEGSISTLTIQRTEQRDSAMYRCASSPIGGGLETQYFGPGTRLLVL.

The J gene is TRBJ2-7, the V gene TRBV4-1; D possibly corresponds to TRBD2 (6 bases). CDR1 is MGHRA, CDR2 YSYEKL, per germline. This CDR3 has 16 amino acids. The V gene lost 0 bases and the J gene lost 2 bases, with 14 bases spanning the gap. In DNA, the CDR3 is TGCGCCAGCAGCCAAGATTCGGTCGGGGGTACCTACGAGCAGTACTTC. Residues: CASSQDSVGGTYEQYF.

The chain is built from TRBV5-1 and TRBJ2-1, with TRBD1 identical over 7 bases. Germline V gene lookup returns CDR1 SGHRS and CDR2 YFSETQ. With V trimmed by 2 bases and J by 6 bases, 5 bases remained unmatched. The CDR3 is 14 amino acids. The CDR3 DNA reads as TGCGCCAGCAGCTTCGATGGGACAGTCAATGAGCAGTTCTTC. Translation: CASSFDGTVNEQFF. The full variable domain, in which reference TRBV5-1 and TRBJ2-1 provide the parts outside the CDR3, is KAGVTQTPRYLIKTRGQQVTLSCSPISGHRSVSWYQQTPGQGLQFLFEYFSETQRNKGNFPGRFSGRQFSNSRSEMNVSTLELGDSALYLCASSFDGTVNEQFFGPGTRLTVL.

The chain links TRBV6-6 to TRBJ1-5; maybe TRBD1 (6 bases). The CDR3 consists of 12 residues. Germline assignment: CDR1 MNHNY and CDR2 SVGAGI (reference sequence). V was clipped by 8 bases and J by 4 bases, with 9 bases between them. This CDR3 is CASGQINQPQHF. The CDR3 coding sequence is TGTGCCAGCGGACAGATAAATCAGCCCCAGCATTTT.

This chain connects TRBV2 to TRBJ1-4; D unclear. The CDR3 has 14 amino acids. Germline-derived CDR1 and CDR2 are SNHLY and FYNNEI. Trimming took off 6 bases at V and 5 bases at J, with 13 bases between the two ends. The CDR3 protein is CASRREPMNEKLFF. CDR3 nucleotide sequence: TGTGCCAGCAGAAGAGAACCCATGAATGAAAAACTGTTTTTT.

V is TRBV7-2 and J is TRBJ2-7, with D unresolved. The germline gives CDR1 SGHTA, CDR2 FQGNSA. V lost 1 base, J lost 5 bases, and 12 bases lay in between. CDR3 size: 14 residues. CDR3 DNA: TGTGCCAGCAGCTTAGTTACGATAAGGGACGAGCAGTACTTC. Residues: CASSLVTIRDEQYF.

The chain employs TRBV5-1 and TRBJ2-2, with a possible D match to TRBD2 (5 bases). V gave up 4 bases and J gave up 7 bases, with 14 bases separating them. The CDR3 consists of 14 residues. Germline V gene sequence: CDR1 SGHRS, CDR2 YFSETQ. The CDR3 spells CASSPEAAYGELFF. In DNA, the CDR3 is TGCGCCAGCAGCCCGGAGGCCGCGTACGGGGAGCTGTTTTTT.

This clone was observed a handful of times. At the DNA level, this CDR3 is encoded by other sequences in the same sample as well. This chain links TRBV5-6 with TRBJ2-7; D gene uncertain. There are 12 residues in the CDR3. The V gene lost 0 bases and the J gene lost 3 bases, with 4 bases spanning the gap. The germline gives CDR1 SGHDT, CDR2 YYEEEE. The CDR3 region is CASSLGGYEQYF. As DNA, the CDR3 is TGTGCCAGCAGCTTGGGGGGCTACGAGCAGTACTTC.

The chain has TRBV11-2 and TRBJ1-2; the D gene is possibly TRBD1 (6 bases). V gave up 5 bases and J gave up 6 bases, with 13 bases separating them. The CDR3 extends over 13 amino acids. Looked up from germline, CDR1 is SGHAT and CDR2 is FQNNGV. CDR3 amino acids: CASSRNRADGYTF. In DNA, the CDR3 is TGTGCCAGCAGCCGAAACAGGGCGGATGGCTACACCTTC.